This entry lists 9 T cell receptor beta chains sequenced from one sample in a study of T cell repertoires in cytomegalovirus infection. TCRdb called the reads again in MiXCR, with one record for every CDR3 protein. This sample has more than 300,000 distinct CDR3 sequences; about 35% occur once, and the top ten carry roughly 13%. No antigen has been assigned to these receptors. This sample comprised cultured PBMCs, obtained from culture after CMV antigen stimulation. The origin of the receptors is a human donor in good health (CMV status not recorded). Some clones in this sample may be carry-over from other donors' samples.

The table lists this clonotype with a few counts. The chain has TRBV11-2 and TRBJ2-2, with a tentative D call TRBD2 (6 bases). The length of the CDR3 is 16 residues. CDR1 and CDR2 (germline): SGHAT, FQNNGV. Trimming stripped 3 bases from V and 1 base from J, with 12 bases between. The CDR3 nucleotides are TGTGCCAGCAGCTTTCCTCCGGGGGTGAACACCGGGGAGCTGTTTTTT. It translates to CASSFPPGVNTGELFF.

In its sample, this clonotype was seen a few times. This rearrangement joins TRBV7-9 to TRBJ2-1; D not certain. Trimming left V 6 bases short and J 8 bases short, with 17 bases between. The CDR3 is 14 residues long. Germline V gene lookup returns CDR1 SEHNR and CDR2 FQNEAQ (reference sequence). The CDR3, as DNA: TGTGCCAGCAGGCAAAATTCAATAGCACATGAGCAGTTCTTC. Protein product: CASRQNSIAHEQFF.

The chain has TRBV19 and TRBJ2-2; D unresolved. CDR1 LNHDA and CDR2 SQIVND come from the germline V gene (reference sequence). The CDR3 loop spans 14 amino acids. Trimming took 6 bases from V and 3 from J, leaving 11 bases between them. CDR3 bases: TGTGCCAGTAGGGTGGGCTTGGACACCGGGGAGCTGTTTTTT. It encodes CASRVGLDTGELFF.

This chain uses TRBV2 with TRBJ2-5; D not resolved. CDR3 length equals 13 residues. Germline V CDR1 and CDR2: SNHLY, FYNNEI. Deletions cut 8 bases from V and 5 bases from J, with 15 bases between. CDR3 sequence (DNA): TGTGCCAGCGGCGAGTCGGTATCGGAGACCCAGTACTTC. It yields the protein CASGESVSETQYF.

The genes are TRBV27 and TRBJ2-5, with unresolved D. This CDR3 has 15 amino acids. Germline V CDR1 and CDR2: MNHEY, SMNVEV (reference sequence). V was trimmed by 3 bases and J by 5 bases, leaving 16 bases between them. The CDR3 sequence: CASSFSDSPTETQYF. In DNA, the CDR3 is TGTGCCAGCAGTTTCTCAGACTCACCCACCGAGACCCAGTACTTC.

This rearrangement joins TRBV3-1 to TRBJ2-3, with 7 bases identical to TRBD2. CDR3 length equals 16 residues. V dropped 4 bases and J dropped 0; count of bases not matched to a gene: 7. Germline CDR1 and CDR2: LGHDT and YNNKEL (reference sequence). CDR3 bases: TGTGCCAGCAGCCGCGGGACTACCCCTAGCACAGATACGCAGTATTTT. Translation: CASSRGTTPSTDTQYF.

This clonotype came up many times. The chain carries TRBV7-2 and TRBJ1-5; unclear D gene. The CDR3 consists of 12 residues. From germline, CDR1 is SGHTA and CDR2 FQGNSA. Deletions cut 1 base from V and 8 bases from J, with 6 bases between. The CDR3 protein is CASSLDAEPQHF. The CDR3 DNA is TGTGCCAGCAGCTTAGACGCGGAGCCCCAGCATTTT.

This clonotype was observed a handful of times. The chain carries TRBV10-3 and TRBJ1-5, with no clear D. V was trimmed by 0 bases and J by 8 bases, leaving 2 bases between them. The CDR3 loop spans 11 amino acids. The V gene's germline CDR1 is ENHRY and CDR2 SYGVKD. In nucleotides, the CDR3 is TGTGCCATCAGTGAGTCAAAGCCCCAGCATTTT. It encodes CAISESKPQHF.

This clonotype has at least ten counts. The rearrangement uses TRBV7-3 and TRBJ2-1; D possibly matches TRBD1 or TRBD2 (5 bases each). Per germline, CDR1 SGHTA and CDR2 FQGTGA. With 2 bases removed from V and 2 bases from J, the gap between germline ends came to 10 bases. The CDR3 has 15 residues. The CDR3 protein is CASSLGTSTYNEQFF. The CDR3 region has the DNA TGTGCCAGCAGCTTAGGGACCAGCACCTACAATGAGCAGTTCTTC.